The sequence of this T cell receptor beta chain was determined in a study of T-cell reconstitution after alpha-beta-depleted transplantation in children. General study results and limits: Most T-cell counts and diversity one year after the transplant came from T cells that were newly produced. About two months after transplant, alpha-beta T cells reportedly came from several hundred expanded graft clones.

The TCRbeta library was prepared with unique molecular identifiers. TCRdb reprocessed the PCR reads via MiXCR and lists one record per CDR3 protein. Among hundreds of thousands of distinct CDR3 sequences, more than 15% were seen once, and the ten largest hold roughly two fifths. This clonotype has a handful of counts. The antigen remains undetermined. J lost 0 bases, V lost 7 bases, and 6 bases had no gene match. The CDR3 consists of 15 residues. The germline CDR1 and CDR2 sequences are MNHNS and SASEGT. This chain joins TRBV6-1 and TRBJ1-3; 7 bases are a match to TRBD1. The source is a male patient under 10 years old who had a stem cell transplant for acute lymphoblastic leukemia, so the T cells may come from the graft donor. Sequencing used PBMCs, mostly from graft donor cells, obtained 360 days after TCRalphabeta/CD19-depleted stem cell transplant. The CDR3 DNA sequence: TGTGCCAGCACCCTGGGACAGCGCTCTGGAAACACCATATATTTT. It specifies CASTLGQRSGNTIYF.